One and the same sample provided the 7 T cell receptor beta chains below, sequenced in a study of T cells after yellow fever vaccination. TCRdb processed the 5' RACE reads anew with MiXCR; each CDR3 protein has one entry. The sample lists approximately 550,000 distinct CDR3 sequences; over 15% were seen once. Material: PBMCs, obtained 15 days after the yellow fever booster vaccination. The receptors were sampled from a man aged 30-40 years who received the YFV17D yellow fever vaccine.

This clonotype was seen only a few times. The V call is TRBV10-3, the J call TRBJ2-2, with no clear D. The V end lost 6 bases, the J end lost 6 bases, and 8 bases lay between the germline ends. The CDR3 length is 12 residues. Germline CDR1 ENHRY, CDR2 SYGVKD. The CDR3 nucleotides are TGTGCCATCAGCCCGGGCCCCGGGGAGCTGTTTTTT. Protein: CAISPGPGELFF.

The table lists this clonotype with a few counts. The J gene is TRBJ2-3, the V gene TRBV4-1, with 13 positions matching TRBD2. Trimming cost V 1 base and J 4 bases; bases outside gene matches: 5. CDR3 length: 17 residues. Germline V gene lookup returns CDR1 MGHRA and CDR2 YSYEKL. CDR3 DNA: TGCGCCAGCAGCCAAGGGACTAGCGGGAGTTTAGCAGATACGCAGTATTTT. Its protein is CASSQGTSGSLADTQYF.

V is TRBV5-1 and J is TRBJ2-3; weak D call: TRBD2 (5 bases). The germline V gene encodes CDR1 SGHRS and CDR2 YFSETQ. The CDR3 is 14 amino acids. Deletions cut 7 bases from V and 0 bases from J, with 12 bases between. CDR3 sequence: CASRWESSTDTQYF. CDR3 coding DNA: TGCGCCAGCCGTTGGGAGTCAAGCACAGATACGCAGTATTTT.

This clonotype was seen only once. This chain links TRBV7-6 with TRBJ2-5, with D maybe TRBD2 (6 bases). Germline loops: CDR1 SGHVS, CDR2 FNYEAQ. This CDR3 is built from 16 residues. Trimming removed 3 bases at V and 4 bases at J, with 18 bases between. The CDR3 DNA reads TGTGCCAGCAGCTTGCTAGGGATCGGGGGACGAGAGACCCAGTACTTC. Encoded protein: CASSLLGIGGRETQYF.

The chain employs TRBV11-2 and TRBJ2-5; 13 bases agree with TRBD2. This CDR3 comprises 18 residues. V was clipped by 5 bases and J by 2 bases; unmatched bases: 11. Germline loops: CDR1 SGHAT, CDR2 FQNNGV. This chain's CDR3 is CASSPRLAGGTKQETQYF. The CDR3 DNA reads TGTGCCAGCAGCCCAAGACTAGCGGGAGGAACTAAGCAAGAGACCCAGTACTTC. The entire variable domain, with the rest obtained from reference TRBV11-2 and TRBJ2-5, is as follows: EAGVAQSPRYKIIEKRQSVAFWCNPISGHATLYWYQQILGQGPKLLIQFQNNGVVDDSQLPKDRFSAERLKGVDSTLKIQPAKLEDSAVYLCASSPRLAGGTKQETQYFGPGTRLLVL.

This clonotype turned up a few times. The CDR3: CASSPWDRNTGELFF. For the CDR3, the DNA is TGTGCCAGTAGTCCCTGGGACAGGAACACCGGGGAGCTGTTTTTT. The chain employs TRBV19 and TRBJ2-2, with 7 nucleotides matching TRBD1. V gave up 5 bases and J gave up 1 base; unmatched junction bases: 4. The germline V gene encodes CDR1 LNHDA and CDR2 SQIVND (reference sequence). This CDR3 is 15 amino acids long. The whole variable domain, remainder taken from reference TRBV19 and TRBJ2-2, is DGGITQSPKYLFRKEGQNVTLSCEQNLNHDAMYWYRQDPGQGLRLIYYSQIVNDFQKGDIAEGYSVSREKKESFPLTVTSAQKNPTAFYLCASSPWDRNTGELFFGEGSRLTVL.

V and J are TRBV6-1 and TRBJ2-7; 9 bases match TRBD2. CDR1 is MNHNS and CDR2 is SASEGT in the germline V gene. After removal of 4 bases from V and 4 bases from J, the junction contained 11 bases not matched to a gene. There are 16 residues in the CDR3. In DNA form, the CDR3 reads TGTGCCAGCAGTGCAGTCGGGGCGGGAGGGTCTTACGAGCAGTACTTC. Encoded protein: CASSAVGAGGSYEQYF.